This is a list of T cell receptor beta chains from one sample in a study of beta chain features in type 1 diabetes. Repertoires were generated with immunoSEQ multiplex PCR, while TCRdb's copy carries only in-frame clones and drops some. This repertoire shows hundreds of thousands of clones, about 16% found once; its top ten account for about 0.087%. Sequenced sample: naive CD4+ T cells from blood. Receptors were obtained from a man in his late teens or twenties in good health. The CDR3 runs from the conserved cysteine through the conserved F or W. A D gene is named only where the DNA matches it firmly. The size field is filled for only some rows; it gives once, few, many or a size class.

TRBJ1-3 16 TRBV27 - - CASSLNPLGAGNTIYF TGTGCCAGCAGTTTAAACCCGTTGGGGGCGGGGAACACCATATATTTT
TRBJ1-1 15 TRBV10-3 TRBD1 - CASSNSGTGRTEAFF TGTGCCAGCAGTAACTCCGGGACAGGGCGGACTGAAGCTTTCTTT
TRBJ2-5 13 TRBV28 TRBD1 - CASSTGNQETQYF TGTGCCAGCTCGACAGGGAACCAAGAGACCCAGTACTTC
TRBJ1-1 10 TRBV20-1 - - CSAVIFEAFF TGCAGTGCTGTCATCTTTGAAGCTTTCTTT
TRBJ2-7 15 TRBV29-1 TRBD1 - CSVASTGFASDEQYF TGCAGCGTCGCTTCGACAGGGTTCGCCTCTGACGAGCAGTACTTC
TRBJ1-1 14 TRBV7-3 - once CASSPGTLNTEAFF TGTGCCAGCAGCCCGGGGACACTGAACACTGAAGCTTTCTTT
TRBJ2-3 13 TRBV9 TRBD2 few CASRQAGTDTQYF TGTGCCAGCAGACAAGCGGGGACAGATACGCAGTATTTT
TRBJ2-5 15 TRBV29-1 - few CSVEEGGRPTGTQYF TGCAGCGTTGAAGAAGGCGGCCGACCGACCGGGACCCAGTACTTC
TRBJ1-5 15 TRBV6-5 - - CASRSQGGLNQPQHF TGTGCCAGCAGATCTCAGGGAGGGCTCAATCAGCCCCAGCATTTT
TRBJ2-7 13 TRBV5-1 - - CASSLGQNYEQYF TGCGCCAGCAGCTTGGGGCAGAACTACGAGCAGTACTTC
TRBJ1-3 17 TRBV30 - few CAWRSPGERGSGNTIYF TGTGCCTGGAGGAGCCCAGGGGAGAGGGGCTCTGGAAACACCATATATTTT
TRBJ2-7 13 TRBV7-2 - few CASSLAGGYEQYF TGTGCCAGCAGCTTAGCGGGGGGATACGAGCAGTACTTC
TRBJ2-1 15 TRBV7-2 TRBD1 - CASSLRTGVSYEQFF TGTGCCAGCAGCTTAAGGACAGGGGTATCTTATGAGCAGTTCTTC
TRBJ2-2 14 TRBV7-2 - - CASSLANMAGELFF TGTGCCAGCAGCTTAGCGAACATGGCGGGGGAGCTGTTTTTT
TRBJ2-1 16 TRBV7-8 - - CASSPRAAGVYNEQFF TGTGCCAGCAGCCCTCGCGCGGCAGGGGTCTACAATGAGCAGTTCTTC
TRBJ1-5 15 TRBV28 TRBD1 - CASISGGAGNQPQHF TGTGCCAGCATTTCAGGGGGCGCAGGCAATCAGCCCCAGCATTTT
TRBJ1-5 13 TRBV5-4 - few CASSFDANQPQHF TGTGCCAGCAGCTTTGACGCAAATCAGCCCCAGCATTTT
TRBJ1-5 13 TRBV27 TRBD1 - CASRGQGFQPQHF TGTGCCAGCAGGGGACAGGGCTTCCAGCCCCAGCATTTT